The entry below describes one T cell receptor (beta chain). Its antigen has not been determined. Per-base qualities were not stored, and no clone one base away is much larger. The data were taken from a study of OX40 agonist ivuxolimab in advanced cancers. For the wider study: Ivuxolimab was an agonistic, fully human IgG2 monoclonal antibody directed against OX40 (CD134), a costimulatory receptor. Prior anti-PD-1, anti-PD-L1 or anti-CTLA-4 therapy was permitted, and checkpoint inhibitors had been received by around 39% of dose-escalation patients. Three dose-escalation patients achieved partial responses, one with hepatocellular carcinoma and two with cutaneous melanoma. The paper describes the monotherapy dose-escalation part (N ≈ 50 patients) of the phase I trial of ivuxolimab. In the dose-escalation cohort, more than 80% of patients were male, and the mean age was around 60 years with a range of roughly 20 to 80. Of the roughly 51 patients in dose escalation, 19 had hepatocellular carcinoma, roughly 15 had melanoma, 9 had renal cell carcinoma and 9 had head and neck cancer. Peripheral TCRbeta sequencing aimed to test whether ivuxolimab altered TCR sequence diversity and caused clonal T-cell expansion. Intravenous ivuxolimab was administered to patients every 2 weeks at six dose levels: 0.01, 0.1, 0.3, 1.5, 3 and 10 mg/kg.

Patients with a history of autoimmune disease or receiving systemic immunosuppression were excluded from the trial. Peripheral blood for TCR sequencing was collected from all dose cohorts at baseline, on cycle 4 day 1, and on cycle 7 day 1. Samples came from an open-label, multicenter, first-in-human phase I dose-escalation trial of ivuxolimab. Adults with locally advanced or metastatic melanoma, renal cell carcinoma, hepatocellular carcinoma or head and neck squamous cell carcinoma were enrolled in the trial. Before TCR sequencing, CD4+ T cells and CD8+ T cells were sorted from peripheral blood as separate populations. To sequence the TCRbeta CDR3 region, genomic DNA was isolated from the sorted cells. TCRbeta CDR3 regions were sequenced using the immunoSEQ Assay. Sourced from immuneACCESS, this table was stored by TCRdb with only in-frame sequences that have V and J called. A share of the clones is absent; for the studies checked, an unresolved V gene accounts for under half, and the remainder has no known explanation. Counted in this sample were some 22,000 clones; approximately 77% of them appeared once. About 2% of the sample is taken by the ten largest.

From a lookup of the germline V gene (reference sequence), CDR1 and CDR2 are LNHDA and SQIVND. V gives up 3 bases and J gives up 0 bases, and the segment between their germline ends measures 15 bases. Reading from cysteine to phenylalanine, the CDR3 counts 17 amino acids. Solely the CDR3 DNA is kept, with 51 bases framed from the first base. Broad study findings and their caveats: Antigen specificity was not determined for the clonally expanded peripheral T cells. After ivuxolimab, CD8+ T cells had more expanded clones than CD4+ T cells on average. Low levels of normalized T-cell clonal expansion were also shown by some nonresponding patients. In partial responders in the 0.1-3.0 mg/kg groups, normalized peripheral clonal expansion was found to be among the lowest, especially among CD8+ T cells. At doses of 0.1 to 3.0 mg/kg, clonal expansion of both CD4+ and CD8+ blood T cells was observed from baseline to week 6.

The specimen was CD4+ or CD8+ T cells sorted from blood, collected in a trial of the OX40 agonist ivuxolimab. The receptor was derived from an adult with an advanced solid tumor such as melanoma, head and neck, liver or kidney cancer. This sequence uses TRBV19 and TRBJ1-3; the D gene is perhaps TRBD1, on 6 matching bases. The nucleotide sequence is TGTGCCAGTAGTATGGCAGGGACACGTCGCTCTGGAAACACCATATATTTT. Translation gives CASSMAGTRRSGNTIYF.